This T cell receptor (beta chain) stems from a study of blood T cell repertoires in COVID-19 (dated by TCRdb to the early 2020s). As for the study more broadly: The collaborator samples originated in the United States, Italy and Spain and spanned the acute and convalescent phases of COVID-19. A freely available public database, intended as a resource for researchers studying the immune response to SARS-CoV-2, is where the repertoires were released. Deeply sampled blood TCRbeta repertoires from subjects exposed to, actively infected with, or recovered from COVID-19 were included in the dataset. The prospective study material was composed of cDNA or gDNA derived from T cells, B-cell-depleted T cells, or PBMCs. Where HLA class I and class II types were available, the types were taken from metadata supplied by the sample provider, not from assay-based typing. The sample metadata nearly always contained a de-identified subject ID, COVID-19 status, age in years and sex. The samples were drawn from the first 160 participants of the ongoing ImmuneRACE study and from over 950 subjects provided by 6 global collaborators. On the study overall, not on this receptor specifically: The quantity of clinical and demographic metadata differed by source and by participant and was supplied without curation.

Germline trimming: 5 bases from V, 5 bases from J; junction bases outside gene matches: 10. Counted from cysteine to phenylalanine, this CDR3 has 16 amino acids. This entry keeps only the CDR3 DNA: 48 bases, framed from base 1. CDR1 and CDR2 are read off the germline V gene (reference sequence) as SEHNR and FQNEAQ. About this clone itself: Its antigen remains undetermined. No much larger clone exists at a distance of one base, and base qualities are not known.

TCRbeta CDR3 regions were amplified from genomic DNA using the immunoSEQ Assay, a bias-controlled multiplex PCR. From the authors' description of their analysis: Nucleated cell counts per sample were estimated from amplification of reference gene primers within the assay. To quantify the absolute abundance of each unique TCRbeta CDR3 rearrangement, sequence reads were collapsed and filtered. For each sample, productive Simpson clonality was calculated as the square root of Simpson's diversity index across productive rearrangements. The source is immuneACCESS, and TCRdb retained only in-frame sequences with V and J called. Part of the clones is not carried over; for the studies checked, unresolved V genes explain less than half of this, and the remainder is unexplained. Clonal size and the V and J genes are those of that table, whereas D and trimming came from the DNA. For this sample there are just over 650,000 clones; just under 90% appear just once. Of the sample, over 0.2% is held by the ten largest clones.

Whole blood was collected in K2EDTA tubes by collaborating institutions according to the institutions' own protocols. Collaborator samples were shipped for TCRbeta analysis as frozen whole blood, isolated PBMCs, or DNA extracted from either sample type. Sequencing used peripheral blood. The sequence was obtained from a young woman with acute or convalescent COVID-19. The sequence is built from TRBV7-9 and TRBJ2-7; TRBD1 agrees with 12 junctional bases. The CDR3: CASSPRGQGAINEQYF. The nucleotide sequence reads TGTGCCAGCAGCCCCCGGGGACAGGGGGCGATCAACGAGCAGTACTTC.